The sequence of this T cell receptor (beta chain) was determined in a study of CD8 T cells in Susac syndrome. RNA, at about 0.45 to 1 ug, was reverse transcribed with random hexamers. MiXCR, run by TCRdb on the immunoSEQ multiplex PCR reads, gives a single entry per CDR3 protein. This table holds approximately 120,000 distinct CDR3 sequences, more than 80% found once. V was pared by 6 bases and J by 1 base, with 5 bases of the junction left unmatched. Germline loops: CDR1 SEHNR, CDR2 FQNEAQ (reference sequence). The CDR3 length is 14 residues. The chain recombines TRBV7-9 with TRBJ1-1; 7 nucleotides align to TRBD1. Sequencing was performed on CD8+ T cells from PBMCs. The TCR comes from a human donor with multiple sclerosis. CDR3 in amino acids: CASRTEGANTEAFF. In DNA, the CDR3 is TGTGCCAGCAGGACCGAGGGGGCGAACACTGAAGCTTTCTTT.